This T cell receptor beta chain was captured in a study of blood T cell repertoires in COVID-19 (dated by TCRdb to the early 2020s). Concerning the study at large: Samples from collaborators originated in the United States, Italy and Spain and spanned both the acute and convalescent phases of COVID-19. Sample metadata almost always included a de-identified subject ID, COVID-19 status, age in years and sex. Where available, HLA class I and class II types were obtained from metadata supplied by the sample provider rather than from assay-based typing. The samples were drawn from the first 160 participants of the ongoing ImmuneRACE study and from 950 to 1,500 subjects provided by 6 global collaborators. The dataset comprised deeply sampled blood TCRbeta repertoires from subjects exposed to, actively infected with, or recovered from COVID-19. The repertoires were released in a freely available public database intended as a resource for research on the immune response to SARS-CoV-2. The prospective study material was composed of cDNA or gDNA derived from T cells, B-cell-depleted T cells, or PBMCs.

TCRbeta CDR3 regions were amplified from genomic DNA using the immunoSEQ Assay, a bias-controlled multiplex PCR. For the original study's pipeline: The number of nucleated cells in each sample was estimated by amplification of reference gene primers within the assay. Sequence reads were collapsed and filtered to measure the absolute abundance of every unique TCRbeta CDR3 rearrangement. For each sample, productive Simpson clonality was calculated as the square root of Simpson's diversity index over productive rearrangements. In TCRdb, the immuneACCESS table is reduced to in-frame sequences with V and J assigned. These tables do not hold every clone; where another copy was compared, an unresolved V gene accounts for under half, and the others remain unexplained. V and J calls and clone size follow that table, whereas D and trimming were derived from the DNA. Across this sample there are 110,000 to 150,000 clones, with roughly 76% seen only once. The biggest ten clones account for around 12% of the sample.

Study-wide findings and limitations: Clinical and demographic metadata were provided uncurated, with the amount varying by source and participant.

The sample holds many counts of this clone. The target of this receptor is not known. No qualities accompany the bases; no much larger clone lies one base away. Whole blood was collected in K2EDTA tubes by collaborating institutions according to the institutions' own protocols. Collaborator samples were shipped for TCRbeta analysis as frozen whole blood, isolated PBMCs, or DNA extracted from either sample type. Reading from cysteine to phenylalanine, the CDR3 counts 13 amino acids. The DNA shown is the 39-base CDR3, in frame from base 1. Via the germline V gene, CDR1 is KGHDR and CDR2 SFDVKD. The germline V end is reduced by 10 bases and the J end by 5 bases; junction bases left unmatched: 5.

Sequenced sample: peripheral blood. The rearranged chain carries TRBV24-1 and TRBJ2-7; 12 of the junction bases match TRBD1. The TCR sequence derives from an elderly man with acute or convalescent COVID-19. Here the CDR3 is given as CATGGQGADEQYF. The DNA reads TGTGCCACGGGGGGACAGGGGGCCGACGAGCAGTACTTC.